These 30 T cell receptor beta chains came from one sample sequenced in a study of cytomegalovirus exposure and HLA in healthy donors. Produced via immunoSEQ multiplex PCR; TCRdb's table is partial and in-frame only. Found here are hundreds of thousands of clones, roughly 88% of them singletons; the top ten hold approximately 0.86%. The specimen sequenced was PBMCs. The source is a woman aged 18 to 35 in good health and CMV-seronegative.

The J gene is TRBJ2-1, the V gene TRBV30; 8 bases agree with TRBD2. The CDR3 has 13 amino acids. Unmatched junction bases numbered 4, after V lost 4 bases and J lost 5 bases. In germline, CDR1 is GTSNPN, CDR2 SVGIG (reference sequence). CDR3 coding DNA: TGTGCCTGGACGGTCGGGGGGGACAATGAGCAGTTCTTC. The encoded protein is CAWTVGGDNEQFF.

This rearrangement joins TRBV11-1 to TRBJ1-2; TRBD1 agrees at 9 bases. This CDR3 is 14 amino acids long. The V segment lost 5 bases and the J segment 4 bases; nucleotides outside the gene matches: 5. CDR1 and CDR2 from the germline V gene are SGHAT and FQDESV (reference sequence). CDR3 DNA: TGTGCCAGCAGCCCGGGACAGGGAGCCTATGGCTACACCTTC. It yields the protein CASSPGQGAYGYTF.

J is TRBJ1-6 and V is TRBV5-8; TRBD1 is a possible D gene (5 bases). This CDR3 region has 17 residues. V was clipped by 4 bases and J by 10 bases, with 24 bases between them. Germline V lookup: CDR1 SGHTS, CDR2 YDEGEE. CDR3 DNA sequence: TGTGCCAGCAGCGCCGGGCTCGGGACTAATATTAACTCACCCCTCCACTTT. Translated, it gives CASSAGLGTNINSPLHF.

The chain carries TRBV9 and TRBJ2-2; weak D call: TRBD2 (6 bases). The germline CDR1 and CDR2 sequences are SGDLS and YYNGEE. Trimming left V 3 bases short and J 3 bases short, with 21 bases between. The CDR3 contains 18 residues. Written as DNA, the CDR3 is TGTGCCAGCAGCGAGGGAGCTGTCGGGAGCTGGGACACCGGGGAGCTGTTTTTT. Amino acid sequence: CASSEGAVGSWDTGELFF.

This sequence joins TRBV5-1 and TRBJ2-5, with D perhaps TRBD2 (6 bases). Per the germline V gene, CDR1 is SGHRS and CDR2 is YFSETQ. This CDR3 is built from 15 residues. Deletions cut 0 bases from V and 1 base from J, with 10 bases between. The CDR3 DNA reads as TGCGCCAGCAGCTTGGCGCGGGAACGCCAAGAGACCCAGTACTTC. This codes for CASSLARERQETQYF.

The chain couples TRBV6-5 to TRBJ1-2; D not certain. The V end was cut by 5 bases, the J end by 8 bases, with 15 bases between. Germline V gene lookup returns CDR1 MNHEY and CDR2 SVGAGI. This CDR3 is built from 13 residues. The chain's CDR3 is CASSVTQVGGYTF. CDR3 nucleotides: TGTGCCAGCAGTGTTACCCAGGTGGGCGGCTACACCTTC.

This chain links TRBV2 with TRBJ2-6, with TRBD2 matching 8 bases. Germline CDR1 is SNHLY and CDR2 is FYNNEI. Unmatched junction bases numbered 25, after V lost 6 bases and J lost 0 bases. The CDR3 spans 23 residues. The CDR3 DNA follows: TGTGCCAGCAGCTCCCAACTCAGTCGAGCGGGAGCCACTGCGAGCTCTGGGGCCAACGTCCTGACTTTC. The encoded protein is CASSSQLSRAGATASSGANVLTF.

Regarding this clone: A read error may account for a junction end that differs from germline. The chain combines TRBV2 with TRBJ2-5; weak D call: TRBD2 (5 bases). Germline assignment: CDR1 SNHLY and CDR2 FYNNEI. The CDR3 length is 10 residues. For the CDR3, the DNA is TGTGCCAGCAGTGGGACTGCAGTGGACTTC. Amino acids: CASSGTAVDF.

Here the CDR3 reads CASSYGTPTYEQYF. CDR3 sequence (DNA): TGTGCCAGCAGTTATGGGACACCGACCTACGAGCAGTACTTC. This chain joins TRBV27 and TRBJ2-7, with D perhaps matching TRBD1 (6 bases). Germline V CDR1 and CDR2: MNHEY, SMNVEV (reference sequence). There are 14 residues in the CDR3. Trimming took 4 bases from V and 2 from J, leaving 12 bases between them.

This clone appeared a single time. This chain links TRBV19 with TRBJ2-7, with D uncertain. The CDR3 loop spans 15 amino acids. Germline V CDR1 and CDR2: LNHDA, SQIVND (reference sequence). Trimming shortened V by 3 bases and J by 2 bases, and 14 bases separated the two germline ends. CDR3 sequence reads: CASSIRPSIAYEQYF. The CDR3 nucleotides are TGTGCCAGTAGTATCCGCCCTTCTATAGCCTACGAGCAGTACTTC.

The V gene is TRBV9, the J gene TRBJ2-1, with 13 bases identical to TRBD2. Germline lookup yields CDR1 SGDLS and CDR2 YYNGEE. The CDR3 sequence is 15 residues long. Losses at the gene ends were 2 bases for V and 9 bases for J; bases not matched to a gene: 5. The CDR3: CASSVGTSGNAEQFF. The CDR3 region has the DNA TGTGCCAGCAGCGTCGGGACTAGCGGGAACGCTGAGCAGTTCTTC.

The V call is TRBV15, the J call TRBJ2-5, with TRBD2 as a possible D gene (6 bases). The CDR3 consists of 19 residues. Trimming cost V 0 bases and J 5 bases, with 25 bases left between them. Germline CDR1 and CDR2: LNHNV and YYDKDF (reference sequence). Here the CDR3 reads CATSRDWVRRGGPGETQYF. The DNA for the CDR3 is TGTGCCACCAGCAGAGATTGGGTCCGGCGGGGCGGACCTGGGGAGACCCAGTACTTC.

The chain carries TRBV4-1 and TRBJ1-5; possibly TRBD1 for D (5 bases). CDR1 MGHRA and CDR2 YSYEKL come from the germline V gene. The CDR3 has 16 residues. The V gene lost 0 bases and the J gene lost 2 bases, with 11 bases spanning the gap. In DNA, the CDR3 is TGCGCCAGCAGCCAAGATTTAGGGGTTGGCAATCAGCCCCAGCATTTT. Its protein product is CASSQDLGVGNQPQHF.

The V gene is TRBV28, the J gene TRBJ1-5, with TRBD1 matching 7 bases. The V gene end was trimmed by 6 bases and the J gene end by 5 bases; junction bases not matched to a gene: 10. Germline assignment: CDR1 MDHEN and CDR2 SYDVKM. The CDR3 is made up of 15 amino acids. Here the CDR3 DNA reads TGTGCCAGCAGCCAGGGGGGAGCCGGGGATCAGCCCCAGCATTTT. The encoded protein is CASSQGGAGDQPQHF.

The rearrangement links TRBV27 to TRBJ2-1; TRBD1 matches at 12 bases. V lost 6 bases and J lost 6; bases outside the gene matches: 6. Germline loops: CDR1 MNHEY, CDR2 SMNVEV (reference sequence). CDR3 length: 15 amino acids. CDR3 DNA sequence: TGTGCCAGCAGCCGGGACAGGGGGCGCGGCAATGAGCAGTTCTTC. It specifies CASSRDRGRGNEQFF.

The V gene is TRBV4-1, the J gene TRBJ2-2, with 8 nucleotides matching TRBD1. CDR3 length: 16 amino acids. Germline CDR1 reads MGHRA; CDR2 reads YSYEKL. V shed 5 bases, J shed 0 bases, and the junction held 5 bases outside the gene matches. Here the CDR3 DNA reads TGCGCCAGCAGCTATTCGACAGGGGCGAACACCGGGGAGCTGTTTTTT. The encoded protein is CASSYSTGANTGELFF.

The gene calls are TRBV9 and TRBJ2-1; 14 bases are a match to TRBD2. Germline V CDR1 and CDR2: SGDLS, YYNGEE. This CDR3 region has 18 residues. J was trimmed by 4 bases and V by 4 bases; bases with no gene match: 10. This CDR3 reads CASSTGPRTSGRYNEQFF. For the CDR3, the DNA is TGTGCCAGCAGCACGGGTCCTAGGACTAGCGGGAGGTACAATGAGCAGTTCTTC.

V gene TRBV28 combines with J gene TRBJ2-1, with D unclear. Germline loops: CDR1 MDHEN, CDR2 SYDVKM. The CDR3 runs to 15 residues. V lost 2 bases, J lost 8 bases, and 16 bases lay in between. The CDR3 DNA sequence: TGTGCCAGCAGTTTACTCTCCTTGAGTATGGATGAGCAGTTCTTC. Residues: CASSLLSLSMDEQFF. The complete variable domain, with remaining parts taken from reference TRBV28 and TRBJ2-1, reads DVKVTQSSRYLVKRTGEKVFLECVQDMDHENMFWYRQDPGLGLRLIYFSYDVKMKEKGDIPEGYSVSREKKERFSLILESASTNQTSMYLCASSLLSLSMDEQFFGPGTRLTVL.

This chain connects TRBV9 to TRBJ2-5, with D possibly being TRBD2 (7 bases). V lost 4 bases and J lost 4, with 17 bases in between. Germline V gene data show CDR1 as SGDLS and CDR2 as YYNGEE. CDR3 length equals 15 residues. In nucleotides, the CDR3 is TGTGCCAGCAGCCTTTCCCCAGGGGAGGGAGAGACCCAGTACTTC. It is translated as CASSLSPGEGETQYF.

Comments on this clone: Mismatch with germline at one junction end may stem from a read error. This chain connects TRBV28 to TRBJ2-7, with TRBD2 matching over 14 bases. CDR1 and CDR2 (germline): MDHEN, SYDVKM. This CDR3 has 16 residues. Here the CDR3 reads CASTLTSGGASHEQYF. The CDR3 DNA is TGTGCCAGCACCCTGACTAGCGGGGGGGCCTCCCACGAGCAGTACTTC.

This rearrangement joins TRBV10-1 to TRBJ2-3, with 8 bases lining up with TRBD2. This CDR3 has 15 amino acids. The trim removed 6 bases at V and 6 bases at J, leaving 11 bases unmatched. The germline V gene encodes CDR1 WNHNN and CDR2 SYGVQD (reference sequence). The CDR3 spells CASSPVRREADTQYF. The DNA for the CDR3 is TGCGCCAGCAGCCCAGTGCGGCGGGAGGCGGATACGCAGTATTTT.

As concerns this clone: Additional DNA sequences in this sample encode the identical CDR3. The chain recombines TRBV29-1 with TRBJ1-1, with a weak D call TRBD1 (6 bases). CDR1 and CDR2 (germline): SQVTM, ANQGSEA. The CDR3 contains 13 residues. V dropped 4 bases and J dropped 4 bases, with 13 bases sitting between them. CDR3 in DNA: TGCAGCGTTGGCGGGGGGCCAGGCACTGAAGCTTTCTTT. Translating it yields CSVGGGPGTEAFF.

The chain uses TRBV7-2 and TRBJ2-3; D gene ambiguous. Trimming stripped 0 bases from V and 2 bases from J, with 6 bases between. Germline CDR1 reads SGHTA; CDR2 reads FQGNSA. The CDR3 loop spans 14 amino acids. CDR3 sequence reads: CASSLAHFTDTQYF. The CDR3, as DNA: TGTGCCAGCAGCTTAGCGCACTTCACAGATACGCAGTATTTT.

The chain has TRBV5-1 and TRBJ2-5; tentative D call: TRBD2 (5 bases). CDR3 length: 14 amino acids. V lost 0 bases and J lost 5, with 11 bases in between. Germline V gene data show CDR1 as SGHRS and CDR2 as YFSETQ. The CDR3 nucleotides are TGCGCCAGCAGCTTGGGGGCGGGTATGGAGACCCAGTACTTC. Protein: CASSLGAGMETQYF.

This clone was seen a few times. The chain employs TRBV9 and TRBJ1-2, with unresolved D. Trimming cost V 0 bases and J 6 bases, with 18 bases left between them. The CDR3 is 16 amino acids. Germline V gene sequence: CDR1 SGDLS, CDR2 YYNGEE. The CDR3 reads CASSVARTGILDGYTF. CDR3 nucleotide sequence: TGTGCCAGCAGCGTAGCCCGAACGGGGATCCTCGATGGCTACACCTTC.

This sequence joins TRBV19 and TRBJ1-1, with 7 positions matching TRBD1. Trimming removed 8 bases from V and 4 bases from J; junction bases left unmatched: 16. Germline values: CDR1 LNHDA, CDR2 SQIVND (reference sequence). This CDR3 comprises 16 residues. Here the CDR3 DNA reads TGTGCCAGTCGAGACCCCAAAAGACAGGGAGGCACTGAAGCTTTCTTT. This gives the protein CASRDPKRQGGTEAFF.

The CDR3 DNA is TGCGCCAGCAGCCAAGAGGGGACACGGAGCTCCTATAATTCACCCCTCCACTTT. Its protein product is CASSQEGTRSSYNSPLHF. The chain uses TRBV4-1 and TRBJ1-6; possibly TRBD1 for D (6 bases). Germline CDR1 reads MGHRA; CDR2 reads YSYEKL. This CDR3 spans 18 amino acids. The V end was cut by 0 bases, the J end by 0 bases, with 12 bases between.

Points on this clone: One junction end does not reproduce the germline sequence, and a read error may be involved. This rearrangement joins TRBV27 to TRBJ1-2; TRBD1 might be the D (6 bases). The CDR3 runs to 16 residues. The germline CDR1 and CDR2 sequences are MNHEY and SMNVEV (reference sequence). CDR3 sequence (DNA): TGTGCCAGCAGTTCCGCGAGCCGGGACAAAAGCTATGCCTACACCTTC. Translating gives CASSSASRDKSYAYTF.

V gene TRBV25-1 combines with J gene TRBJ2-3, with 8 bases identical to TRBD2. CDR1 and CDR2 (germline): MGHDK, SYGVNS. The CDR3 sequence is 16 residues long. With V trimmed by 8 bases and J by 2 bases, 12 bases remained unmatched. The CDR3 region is CASREAAGGLTDTQYF. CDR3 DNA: TGTGCCAGCCGGGAGGCGGCGGGAGGACTCACAGATACGCAGTATTTT.

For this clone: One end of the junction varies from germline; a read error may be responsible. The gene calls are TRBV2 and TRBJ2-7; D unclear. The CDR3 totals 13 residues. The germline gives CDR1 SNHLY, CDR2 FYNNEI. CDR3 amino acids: CATSLTRSYEQYF. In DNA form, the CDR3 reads TGTGCCACCAGTTTGACACGCTCCTACGAGCAGTACTTC.